Below are 23 T cell receptor beta chains sequenced from a single sample in a study of T cells in Graves' hyperthyroidism and ophthalmopathy. Amplified TCR beta CDR3 regions derived from RNA transcripts. The HTBI primer set drove a first-round RT-PCR of the TCR CDR3. TCRdb re-derived calls from the multiplex PCR reads in MiXCR, one entry per CDR3 protein. This sample has roughly 380,000 distinct CDR3 sequences, with approximately 13% found just once. The sequencing sample was made of blood. These receptors were taken from a woman aged 55-75 years with Graves' hyperthyroidism.

The table lists this clonotype with many counts. This chain joins TRBV28 and TRBJ2-5, with TRBD2 matching 15 bases. CDR1 is MDHEN, CDR2 SYDVKM, per germline. V shed 5 bases and J 13 bases; nucleotides not matched to a gene: 8. CDR3 length: 14 amino acids. The CDR3 DNA reads as TGTGCCAGCAGTACCCGGACTAGCGGGAGGGCGGTGTACTTC. It yields the protein CASSTRTSGRAVYF.

This chain joins TRBV24-1 and TRBJ2-1; 7 nucleotides agree with TRBD1. The CDR3 loop spans 16 amino acids. V trimming: 5 bases; J trimming: 0 bases; junction bases outside the gene matches: 6. Germline loops: CDR1 KGHDR, CDR2 SFDVKD. The CDR3 bases are TGTGCCACCAGTGCCCAAGGGACAGACTCCTACAATGAGCAGTTCTTC. It encodes CATSAQGTDSYNEQFF.

The sample holds many counts of this clonotype. The genes are TRBV28 and TRBJ2-1; 12 bases are a match to TRBD2. CDR3 length: 15 residues. V lost 6 bases and J lost 8; bases outside the gene matches: 8. Per the germline V gene, CDR1 is MDHEN and CDR2 is SYDVKM. CDR3 sequence: CASSSGTSGSHEQFF. For the CDR3, the DNA is TGTGCCAGCAGCTCCGGGACTAGCGGGTCGCATGAGCAGTTCTTC.

This clonotype came up a few times. The chain couples TRBV30 to TRBJ1-6; D is undetermined. The ends were cut back, 2 bases at V and 5 bases at J, with 7 bases in the middle. CDR1 GTSNPN and CDR2 SVGIG come from the germline V gene (reference sequence). The CDR3 is 13 residues long. DNA of the CDR3: TGTGCCTGGAGTCCAGGAGATAATTCACCCCTCCACTTT. It yields the protein CAWSPGDNSPLHF.

This clonotype was recorded at least ten times. This chain joins TRBV7-9 and TRBJ2-7; D remains ambiguous. The length of the CDR3 is 12 residues. Trimming took 0 bases from V and 3 from J, leaving 3 bases between them. The germline gives CDR1 SEHNR, CDR2 FQNEAQ (reference sequence). CDR3 in amino acids: CASSLAHYEQYF. CDR3 DNA: TGTGCCAGCAGCTTAGCGCACTACGAGCAGTACTTC.

This clonotype turned up a few times. A read error is possible here, since a much larger clone lies one base away. CDR3 DNA: TGTACCAGCAGCTTAGACACGAATGAGCAGTTCTTC. This gives the protein CTSSLDTNEQFF. The genes are TRBV11-3 and TRBJ2-1; no clear D gene. The CDR3 loop spans 12 amino acids. Germline CDR1 is SGHNT and CDR2 is YENEEA.

This clonotype was picked up many times. The chain links TRBV5-5 to TRBJ2-5; weak D call: TRBD1 (6 bases). Trimming took 4 bases from V and 7 from J, leaving 14 bases between them. The CDR3 loop spans 13 amino acids. Germline loops: CDR1 SGHKS, CDR2 YYEKEE (reference sequence). DNA for the CDR3: TGTGCCAGCAGCCTGGAACTCAGGGGGACCCAGTACTTC. Its protein product is CASSLELRGTQYF.

This clonotype was recorded many times. The chain joins TRBV20-1 to TRBJ2-1; 7 bases fit TRBD2. Germline trimming cut 6 bases from V and 3 bases from J; bases unmatched to any gene: 8. Per the germline V gene, CDR1 is DFQATT and CDR2 is SNEGSKA (reference sequence). There are 14 residues in the CDR3. CDR3 protein: CSARPRDYYNEQFF. DNA for the CDR3: TGCAGTGCCAGGCCCCGGGACTACTACAATGAGCAGTTCTTC.

This clonotype was detected only a few times. The chain employs TRBV20-1 and TRBJ2-5; maybe TRBD1 (6 bases). CDR3 length equals 16 residues. V gave up 3 bases and J gave up 5 bases, with 22 bases separating them. Germline V gene data show CDR1 as DFQATT and CDR2 as SNEGSKA (reference sequence). Written as DNA, the CDR3 is TGCAGTGCTAGCCTCCCGCCTAGCCAGGGGATGGAGACCCAGTACTTC. This codes for CSASLPPSQGMETQYF.

This clonotype was detected many times. The V and J genes are TRBV3-1 and TRBJ1-3; D is perhaps TRBD1 (5 bases). Between the trimmed V and J ends, which lost 4 bases and 2 bases, there was a span of 9 bases. The CDR3 consists of 14 residues. The germline V gene has CDR1 LGHDT and CDR2 YNNKEL (reference sequence). The DNA of the CDR3 is TGTGCCAGCAGCCGCGAAGGGGCTGGAAACACCATATATTTT. It is translated as CASSREGAGNTIYF.

This clonotype has a single count. The J gene is TRBJ2-7, the V gene TRBV4-1; D perhaps matches TRBD1 (6 bases). The CDR3 runs 14 residues. Germline assignment: CDR1 MGHRA and CDR2 YSYEKL. V was trimmed by 1 base and J by 2 bases, leaving 9 bases between them. Here the CDR3 DNA reads TGCGCCAGCAGCCAAGGGGACACAGCCTACGAGCAGTACTTC. Its protein is CASSQGDTAYEQYF.

This clonotype was picked up many times. This rearrangement joins TRBV11-3 to TRBJ2-2; D possibly corresponds to TRBD2 (6 bases). The CDR3 length is 14 residues. Trimming pared 8 bases from V and 2 bases from J, leaving 12 bases between. Germline-derived CDR1 and CDR2 are SGHNT and YENEEA. The CDR3 protein is CASQEGFNTGELFF. CDR3 nucleotides: TGTGCCAGCCAGGAGGGGTTTAACACCGGGGAGCTGTTTTTT.

This clonotype showed up many times. V gene TRBV28 combines with J gene TRBJ1-2; no clear D gene. The germline V gene encodes CDR1 MDHEN and CDR2 SYDVKM. The CDR3 is 13 amino acids. Trimming removed 6 bases at V and 1 base at J, with 9 bases between. The CDR3 here is CASSPYVNYGYTF. CDR3 DNA: TGTGCCAGCAGCCCATACGTTAACTATGGCTACACCTTC.

This sequence joins TRBV6-1 and TRBJ1-5; TRBD1 aligns across 9 bases. The ends lost 6 bases at V and 7 bases at J; junction bases unmatched: 10. Germline CDR1 and CDR2: MNHNS and SASEGT. CDR3 length: 15 amino acids. The CDR3 nucleotides are TGTGCCAGCAGAGGCCAGACAGGGGGTGAGCAGCCCCAGCATTTT. Amino acids: CASRGQTGGEQPQHF.

The chain combines TRBV4-2 with TRBJ2-5; D may be TRBD2 (6 bases). Trimming shortened V by 4 bases and J by 0 bases, and 12 bases separated the two germline ends. The CDR3 consists of 15 residues. Germline-derived CDR1 and CDR2 are LGHNA and YNFKEQ. CDR3 nucleotide sequence: TGTGCCAGCAGCCGAGACCGGGACTACCAAGAGACCCAGTACTTC. It is translated as CASSRDRDYQETQYF.

The table lists this clonotype with many counts. This chain links TRBV24-1 with TRBJ2-7; 9 positions agree with TRBD1. CDR1 and CDR2 from the germline V gene are KGHDR and SFDVKD. Germline trimming cut 2 bases from V and 4 bases from J; bases unmatched to any gene: 8. The CDR3 runs to 16 residues. The CDR3 nucleotides read TGTGCCACCAGTGATTCTTCCCGGGACAGGGAGTACGAGCAGTACTTC. This gives the protein CATSDSSRDREYEQYF.

This clonotype was observed many times. V usage is TRBV2 and J usage is TRBJ2-3, with D perhaps matching TRBD2 (7 bases). With 9 bases removed from V and 6 bases from J, the gap between germline ends came to 22 bases. Germline V gene lookup returns CDR1 SNHLY and CDR2 FYNNEI. This CDR3 comprises 15 residues. The CDR3 nucleotides read TGTGCCAGTCTTAGGGGGAGGGCCGCATCGGATACGCAGTATTTT. Protein sequence: CASLRGRAASDTQYF.

A note on this clonotype: A read error may explain this, as a much larger clone is one base away. V and J are TRBV7-6 and TRBJ2-7, with D tentatively TRBD1 or TRBD2 (5 bases each). Germline CDR1 reads SGHVS; CDR2 reads FNYEAQ. This CDR3 region has 14 residues. The CDR3 sequence: CASSIATAPYEQYF. The CDR3 DNA follows: TGTGCCAGCAGCATAGCGACAGCCCCCTACGAGCAGTACTTC.

This clonotype appeared a few times. The rearrangement uses TRBV6-1 and TRBJ2-7; 9 nucleotides match TRBD1. Trimming took 5 bases from V and 6 from J; bases not matched to a gene: 11. The germline V gene has CDR1 MNHNS and CDR2 SASEGT. The CDR3 is made up of 15 amino acids. The CDR3 nucleotides are TGTGCCAGCAGTCTCATCTGGGACAGGGTCGGCGAGCAGTACTTC. Protein: CASSLIWDRVGEQYF.

This clonotype turned up a few times. The chain has TRBV29-1 and TRBJ1-5; 7 bases fit TRBD1. The CDR3 consists of 13 residues. Germline V CDR1 and CDR2: SQVTM, ANQGSEA. V lost 6 bases, J lost 3 bases, and 5 bases stayed unmatched. The CDR3 region has the DNA TGCAGCGTCGCAGGGGGGCCCAATCAGCCCCAGCATTTT. It codes for CSVAGGPNQPQHF. The full variable domain, in which reference TRBV29-1 and TRBJ1-5 provide the parts outside the CDR3, is SAVISQKPSRDICQRGTSLTIQCQVDSQVTMMFWYRQQPGQSLTLIATANQGSEATYESGFVIDKFPISRPNLTFSTLTVSNMSPEDSSIYLCSVAGGPNQPQHFGDGTRLSIL.

This clonotype was detected ten times or more. V gene TRBV24-1 combines with J gene TRBJ1-2; TRBD1 matches 8 bases. Trimming removed 6 bases from V and 2 bases from J; junction bases left unmatched: 10. From germline, CDR1 is KGHDR and CDR2 SFDVKD. The CDR3 loop spans 16 amino acids. The DNA of the CDR3 is TGTGCCACCAGTAACCGACAGGGGAGGACGAACTATGGCTACACCTTC. It specifies CATSNRQGRTNYGYTF.

This clonotype has a count of ten or more. This sequence joins TRBV11-2 and TRBJ2-3; the D gene is possibly TRBD2 (5 bases). Trimming shortened V by 6 bases and J by 6 bases, and 16 bases separated the two germline ends. Germline loops: CDR1 SGHAT, CDR2 FQNNGV. The length of the CDR3 is 14 residues. CDR3 DNA: TGTGCCAGCAGAGACGACCGCTCGGGGGATACGCAGTATTTT. Amino acids: CASRDDRSGDTQYF. Full variable domain (rest looked up from reference TRBV11-2 and TRBJ2-3): EAGVAQSPRYKIIEKRQSVAFWCNPISGHATLYWYQQILGQGPKLLIQFQNNGVVDDSQLPKDRFSAERLKGVDSTLKIQPAKLEDSAVYLCASRDDRSGDTQYFGPGTRLTVL.

The genes are TRBV3-1 and TRBJ2-5, with 13 bases matching TRBD2. The V gene's germline CDR1 is LGHDT and CDR2 YNNKEL (reference sequence). CDR3 size: 16 residues. Losses at the gene ends were 5 bases for V and 3 bases for J; bases not matched to a gene: 6. CDR3: CASSTRTSGREETQYF. In nucleotides, the CDR3 is TGTGCCAGCAGCACCCGGACTAGCGGGAGAGAAGAGACCCAGTACTTC.